This T cell receptor beta chain appears in the sequencing data of a study of identical twins. One entry per CDR3 protein results from TCRdb running MiXCR on the 5' RACE reads. The table has a few hundred thousand distinct CDR3 sequences, around 9.7% seen once. V lost 6 bases and J lost 3, with 11 bases in between. The CDR3 loop spans 14 amino acids. Germline CDR1 is SGHTA and CDR2 is FQGNSA. In its sample, this clonotype was seen many times. The same sample was also used in a study of yellow fever vaccine responses in identical twins.

The sample consisted of CD8+ T cells sorted from blood. The source of this sequence is a woman aged 18-29 years in good health. The chain is built from TRBV7-2 and TRBJ2-2; D remains ambiguous. The CDR3 region is CASRPPGDTGELFF. CDR3 in DNA: TGTGCCAGCAGGCCGCCGGGCGACACCGGGGAGCTGTTTTTT.